The rows below give T cell receptor beta chains drawn from one sample of a study of blood T cell repertoires in COVID-19. Sequencing was performed with immunoSEQ multiplex PCR; in TCRdb, only in-frame clones are kept and a portion is missing. The data contain about 84,000 clones, over 70% of them singletons. Sequenced material: peripheral blood. These receptors came from a man older than 75 with active or convalescent COVID-19. Both conserved end residues are part of each CDR3. Each record gives: V gene, D gene, J gene, CDR3 length, clone size, CDR3 DNA, CDR3 protein. The D gene is left open where the match is weak. The size field is filled for only some rows; it gives once, few, many or a size class.

v_gene: TRBV30
d_gene: NA
j_gene: TRBJ2-2
len: 12
abundance: NA
CDR3nt: TGTGCCTGGGGGCTAATTACCGGGGAGCTGTTTTTT
CDR3aa: CAWGLITGELFF

v_gene: TRBV2
d_gene: NA
j_gene: TRBJ1-6
len: 14
abundance: NA
CDR3nt: TGTGCCAGTACCTGGGACATACGAGATTCACCCCTCCACTTT
CDR3aa: CASTWDIRDSPLHF

v_gene: TRBV19
d_gene: NA
j_gene: TRBJ1-6
len: 14
abundance: NA
CDR3nt: TGTGCCAGTAGTATCGGAGAACTTAATTCACCCCTCCACTTT
CDR3aa: CASSIGELNSPLHF

v_gene: TRBV5-1
d_gene: TRBD2
j_gene: TRBJ2-1
len: 13
abundance: few
CDR3nt: TGCGCCAGCAGCTTGCAGCGGGGGAATGAGCAGTTCTTC
CDR3aa: CASSLQRGNEQFF

v_gene: TRBV4-1
d_gene: TRBD1
j_gene: TRBJ2-5
len: 17
abundance: NA
CDR3nt: TGCGCCAGCAGCCAGGAAAGGGGACAGCGCAGAATAGAGACCCAGTACTTC
CDR3aa: CASSQERGQRRIETQYF

v_gene: TRBV7-3
d_gene: TRBD2
j_gene: TRBJ2-3
len: 15
abundance: NA
CDR3nt: TGTGCCAGCAGCTTAGCGGGGGGTGCCACAGATACGCAGTATTTT
CDR3aa: CASSLAGGATDTQYF

v_gene: TRBV5-1
d_gene: TRBD2
j_gene: TRBJ2-7
len: 17
abundance: once
CDR3nt: TGCGCCAGCAGCGCCCCCGGACTAGCGGGGGGCGCCTACGAGCAGTACTTC
CDR3aa: CASSAPGLAGGAYEQYF

v_gene: TRBV6-5
d_gene: NA
j_gene: TRBJ1-6
len: 15
abundance: NA
CDR3nt: TGTGCCAGCAAGGGAGATGCAGGGGTTAATTCACCCCTCCACTTT
CDR3aa: CASKGDAGVNSPLHF

v_gene: TRBV7-9
d_gene: TRBD2
j_gene: TRBJ2-5
len: 14
abundance: NA
CDR3nt: TGTGCCAGCACCACTAGCGGAAACCAAGAGACCCAGTACTTC
CDR3aa: CASTTSGNQETQYF

v_gene: TRBV4-1
d_gene: TRBD2
j_gene: TRBJ2-1
len: 15
abundance: NA
CDR3nt: TGCGCCAGCGGAATGACTAGCGGGGGGGCTTGGGAGCAGTTCTTC
CDR3aa: CASGMTSGGAWEQFF

v_gene: TRBV30
d_gene: TRBD1
j_gene: TRBJ1-2
len: 12
abundance: NA
CDR3nt: TGTGCTCGAACCGGGACAGCTTATGGCTACACCTTC
CDR3aa: CARTGTAYGYTF

v_gene: TRBV19
d_gene: NA
j_gene: TRBJ1-4
len: 16
abundance: NA
CDR3nt: TGTGCCAGTAGCCGGAGGGAGGGGCCGCCTAATGAAAAACTGTTTTTT
CDR3aa: CASSRREGPPNEKLFF

v_gene: TRBV5-5
d_gene: TRBD2
j_gene: TRBJ2-1
len: 15
abundance: NA
CDR3nt: TGTGCCAGCAGCATCTTTAGCGGGGGGGCCAATGAGCAGTTCTTC
CDR3aa: CASSIFSGGANEQFF

v_gene: TRBV9
d_gene: TRBD2
j_gene: TRBJ2-3
len: 13
abundance: NA
CDR3nt: TGTGCCAGCAGCCCACGGGGGGAAGATACGCAGTATTTT
CDR3aa: CASSPRGEDTQYF

v_gene: TRBV13
d_gene: TRBD2
j_gene: TRBJ2-3
len: 17
abundance: NA
CDR3nt: TGTGCCAGCAGCCCCAGACTAGCGGGAGGGATCACAGATACGCAGTATTTT
CDR3aa: CASSPRLAGGITDTQYF

v_gene: TRBV6-5
d_gene: NA
j_gene: TRBJ1-2
len: 14
abundance: NA
CDR3nt: TGTGCCAGCAGATTGGACGGGGAGAACTATGGCTACACCTTC
CDR3aa: CASRLDGENYGYTF

v_gene: TRBV6-5
d_gene: TRBD1
j_gene: TRBJ1-3
len: 14
abundance: once
CDR3nt: TGTGCCAGCACCGAGGGGGCATCTGGAAACACCATATATTTT
CDR3aa: CASTEGASGNTIYF

v_gene: TRBV9
d_gene: TRBD2
j_gene: TRBJ2-7
len: 15
abundance: NA
CDR3nt: TGTGCCAGCAGCGTAGGAGCGGGGGGCTCCTACGAGCAGTACTTC
CDR3aa: CASSVGAGGSYEQYF

v_gene: TRBV15
d_gene: NA
j_gene: TRBJ1-4
len: 14
abundance: once
CDR3nt: TGTGCCACCAGCAGGGGGGGGACTATTGAAAAACTGTTTTTT
CDR3aa: CATSRGGTIEKLFF

v_gene: TRBV18
d_gene: TRBD1
j_gene: TRBJ1-5
len: 17
abundance: NA
CDR3nt: TGTGCCAGCTCACCCGGGACAGGAAATTTTGTCAATCAGCCCCAGCATTTT
CDR3aa: CASSPGTGNFVNQPQHF

v_gene: TRBV15
d_gene: NA
j_gene: TRBJ1-5
len: 14
abundance: NA
CDR3nt: TGTGCCACCAGCAGAGATGCGGGGCCCCAGCCCCAGCATTTT
CDR3aa: CATSRDAGPQPQHF

v_gene: TRBV7-9
d_gene: TRBD1
j_gene: TRBJ1-5
len: 19
abundance: NA
CDR3nt: TGTGCCAGCAGCTCATCCACCGGGACAGCGACGGGTTGGAATCAGCCCCAGCATTTT
CDR3aa: CASSSSTGTATGWNQPQHF

v_gene: TRBV28
d_gene: NA
j_gene: TRBJ2-3
len: 14
abundance: NA
CDR3nt: TGTGCCAGCTCAACCCACGGGGGCACAGATACGCAGTATTTT
CDR3aa: CASSTHGGTDTQYF

v_gene: TRBV11-2
d_gene: NA
j_gene: TRBJ1-4
len: 13
abundance: NA
CDR3nt: TGTGCCAGCAGCTTTACTAGTAATGAAAAACTGTTTTTT
CDR3aa: CASSFTSNEKLFF

v_gene: TRBV13
d_gene: TRBD1
j_gene: TRBJ1-1
len: 16
abundance: once
CDR3nt: TGTGCCAGCAGCTTAGGCCCAGGACAGGGGGTGACTGAAGCTTTCTTT
CDR3aa: CASSLGPGQGVTEAFF

v_gene: TRBV5-4
d_gene: TRBD1
j_gene: TRBJ1-1
len: 14
abundance: NA
CDR3nt: TGTGCCAGCAGCTTGGTAGGGGACAGAACTGAAGCTTTCTTT
CDR3aa: CASSLVGDRTEAFF

v_gene: TRBV29-1
d_gene: NA
j_gene: TRBJ1-1
len: 12
abundance: few
CDR3nt: TGCAGCGTGGACAGCCCGAACACTGAAGCTTTCTTT
CDR3aa: CSVDSPNTEAFF

v_gene: TRBV5-4
d_gene: NA
j_gene: TRBJ2-3
len: 14
abundance: NA
CDR3nt: TGTGCCAGCAGCTTCGGGTATCCCACAGATACGCAGTATTTT
CDR3aa: CASSFGYPTDTQYF

v_gene: TRBV30
d_gene: NA
j_gene: TRBJ1-2
len: 12
abundance: NA
CDR3nt: TGTGCCTGGAGCCAGGGGATCTATGGCTACACCTTC
CDR3aa: CAWSQGIYGYTF

v_gene: TRBV28
d_gene: NA
j_gene: TRBJ1-4
len: 14
abundance: NA
CDR3nt: TGTGCCAGCAAAAACGGCGGTGAGAATGAAAAACTGTTTTTT
CDR3aa: CASKNGGENEKLFF

v_gene: TRBV9
d_gene: NA
j_gene: TRBJ1-1
len: 13
abundance: NA
CDR3nt: TGTGCCAGCAGCGTAGAAATCTCAGGGAAGGCTTTCTTT
CDR3aa: CASSVEISGKAFF

v_gene: TRBV28
d_gene: TRBD1
j_gene: TRBJ2-7
len: 15
abundance: NA
CDR3nt: TGTGCCAGCCTGACTCGGACAGGGAGTTTCTACGAGCAGTACTTC
CDR3aa: CASLTRTGSFYEQYF

v_gene: TRBV11-2
d_gene: NA
j_gene: TRBJ1-3
len: 14
abundance: NA
CDR3nt: TGTGCCAGCAGCACCTCTACCCCCGGAAACACCATATATTTT
CDR3aa: CASSTSTPGNTIYF

v_gene: TRBV5-1
d_gene: TRBD1
j_gene: TRBJ2-7
len: 14
abundance: NA
CDR3nt: TGCGCCAGCAGCCCCACCGGGACAGCCTACGAGCAGTACTTC
CDR3aa: CASSPTGTAYEQYF

v_gene: TRBV27
d_gene: TRBD1
j_gene: TRBJ1-1
len: 16
abundance: NA
CDR3nt: TGTGCCAGCAGTGACTTCCGGGACAGGGAAAGGGGTGAAGCTTTCTTT
CDR3aa: CASSDFRDRERGEAFF

v_gene: TRBV30
d_gene: NA
j_gene: TRBJ1-2
len: 13
abundance: NA
CDR3nt: TGTGCCTGGGGCCTTGCGCGGGCGGATGGCTACACCTTC
CDR3aa: CAWGLARADGYTF

v_gene: TRBV5-8
d_gene: TRBD1
j_gene: TRBJ2-7
len: 14
abundance: NA
CDR3nt: TGTGCCAGCAGCCTGGGACAGGGGGTAGGCGAGCAGTACTTC
CDR3aa: CASSLGQGVGEQYF

v_gene: TRBV6-5
d_gene: TRBD1
j_gene: TRBJ2-7
len: 13
abundance: NA
CDR3nt: TGTGCCAGCAGTTTACAGGGGGCGCGAGAGCAGTACTTC
CDR3aa: CASSLQGAREQYF

v_gene: TRBV19
d_gene: NA
j_gene: TRBJ1-4
len: 15
abundance: NA
CDR3nt: TGTGCCAGTAGTATCGGGATTACAACTAATGAAAAACTGTTTTTT
CDR3aa: CASSIGITTNEKLFF

v_gene: TRBV7-3
d_gene: TRBD2
j_gene: TRBJ2-3
len: 15
abundance: NA
CDR3nt: TGTGCCAGCAGCTTAGGGGAGCCCGGGGGGGATACGCAGTATTTT
CDR3aa: CASSLGEPGGDTQYF

v_gene: TRBV28
d_gene: NA
j_gene: TRBJ2-3
len: 15
abundance: NA
CDR3nt: TGTGCCAGCAGCTACTCTGGGGGGTCAGGGGATACGCAGTATTTT
CDR3aa: CASSYSGGSGDTQYF

v_gene: TRBV11-2
d_gene: TRBD2
j_gene: TRBJ2-1
len: 17
abundance: NA
CDR3nt: TGTGCCAGCAGCGCCCACCCTTTGGGTAGCGGGGGGGTTGAGCAGTTCTTC
CDR3aa: CASSAHPLGSGGVEQFF

v_gene: TRBV2
d_gene: NA
j_gene: TRBJ1-4
len: 15
abundance: few
CDR3nt: TGTGCCAGCAGTGCCCTCGGGGGTTCGACTGAAAAACTGTTTTTT
CDR3aa: CASSALGGSTEKLFF

v_gene: TRBV12-3/TRBV12-4
d_gene: NA
j_gene: TRBJ1-2
len: 13
abundance: once
CDR3nt: TGTGCCAGCAGTCCAACACAGAACTATGGCTACACCTTC
CDR3aa: CASSPTQNYGYTF